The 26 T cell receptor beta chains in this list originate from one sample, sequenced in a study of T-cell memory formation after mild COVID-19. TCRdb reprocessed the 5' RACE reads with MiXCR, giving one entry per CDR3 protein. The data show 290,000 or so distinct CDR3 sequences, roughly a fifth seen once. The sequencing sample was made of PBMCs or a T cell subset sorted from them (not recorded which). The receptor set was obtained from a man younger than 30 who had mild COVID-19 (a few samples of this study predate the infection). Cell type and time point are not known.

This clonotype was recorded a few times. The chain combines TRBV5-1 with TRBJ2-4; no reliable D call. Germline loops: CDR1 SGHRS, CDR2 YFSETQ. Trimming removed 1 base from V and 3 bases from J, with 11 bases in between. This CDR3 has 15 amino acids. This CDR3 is CASSLRPTGKNIQYF. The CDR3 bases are TGCGCCAGCAGCTTGCGGCCTACCGGCAAAAACATTCAGTACTTC.

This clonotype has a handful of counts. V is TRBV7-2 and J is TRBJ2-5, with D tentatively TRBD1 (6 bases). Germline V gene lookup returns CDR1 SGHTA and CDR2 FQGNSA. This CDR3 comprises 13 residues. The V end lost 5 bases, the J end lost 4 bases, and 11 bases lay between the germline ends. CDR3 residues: CASSTGLGETQYF. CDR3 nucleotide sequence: TGTGCCAGCAGCACAGGGTTGGGAGAGACCCAGTACTTC.

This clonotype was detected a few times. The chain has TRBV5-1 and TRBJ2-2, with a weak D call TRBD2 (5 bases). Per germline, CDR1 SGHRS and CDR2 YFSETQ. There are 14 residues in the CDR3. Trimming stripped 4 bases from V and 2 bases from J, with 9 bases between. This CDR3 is CASSQGLNTGELFF. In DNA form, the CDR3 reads TGCGCCAGCAGCCAAGGACTTAACACCGGGGAGCTGTTTTTT.

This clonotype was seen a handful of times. The CDR3 spells CASSVEGNQETQYF. CDR3 nucleotides: TGCGCCAGCAGCGTAGAGGGGAACCAAGAGACCCAGTACTTC. The chain joins TRBV5-1 to TRBJ2-5; TRBD1 or TRBD2 may be the D gene (5 bases each). There are 14 residues in the CDR3. From germline, CDR1 is SGHRS and CDR2 YFSETQ. The ends were cut back, 4 bases at V and 0 bases at J, with 10 bases in the middle.

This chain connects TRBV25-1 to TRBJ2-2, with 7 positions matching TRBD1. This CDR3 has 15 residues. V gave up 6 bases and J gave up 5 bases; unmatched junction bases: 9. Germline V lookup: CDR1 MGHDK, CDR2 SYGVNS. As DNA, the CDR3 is TGTGCCAGCAGCCTACAGGGGCCTATGACCGGGGAGCTGTTTTTT. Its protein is CASSLQGPMTGELFF. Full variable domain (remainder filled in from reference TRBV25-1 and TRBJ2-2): EADIYQTPRYLVIGTGKKITLECSQTMGHDKMYWYQQDPGMELHLIHYSYGVNSTEKGDLSSESTVSRIRTEHFPLTLESARPSHTSQYLCASSLQGPMTGELFFGEGSRLTVL.

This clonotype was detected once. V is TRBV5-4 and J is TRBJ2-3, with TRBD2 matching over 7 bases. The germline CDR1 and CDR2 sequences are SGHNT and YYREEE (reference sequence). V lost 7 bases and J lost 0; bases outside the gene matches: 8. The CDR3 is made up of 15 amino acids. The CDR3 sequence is CASPASGFSTDTQYF. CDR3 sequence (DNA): TGTGCCAGCCCCGCTAGCGGATTCAGCACAGATACGCAGTATTTT.

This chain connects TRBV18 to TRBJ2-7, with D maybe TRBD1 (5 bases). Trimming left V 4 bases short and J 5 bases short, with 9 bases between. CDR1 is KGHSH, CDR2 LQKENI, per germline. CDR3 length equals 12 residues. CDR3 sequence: CASSRSRDEQYV. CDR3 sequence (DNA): TGTGCCAGCTCACGGTCCAGGGACGAGCAGTACGTC.

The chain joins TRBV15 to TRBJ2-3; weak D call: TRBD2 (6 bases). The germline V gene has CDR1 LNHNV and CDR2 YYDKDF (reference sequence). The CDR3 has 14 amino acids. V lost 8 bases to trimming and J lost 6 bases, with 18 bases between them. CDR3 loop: CATHAAGLWDTQYF. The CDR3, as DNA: TGTGCCACCCACGCGGCGGGGCTTTGGGATACGCAGTATTTT.

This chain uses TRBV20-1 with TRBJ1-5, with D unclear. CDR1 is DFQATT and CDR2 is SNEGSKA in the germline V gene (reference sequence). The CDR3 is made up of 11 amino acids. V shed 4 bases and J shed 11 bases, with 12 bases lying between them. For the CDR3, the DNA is TGCAGTGCTACGAGTGCCGGGGCCCAGCATTTT. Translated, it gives CSATSAGAQHF.

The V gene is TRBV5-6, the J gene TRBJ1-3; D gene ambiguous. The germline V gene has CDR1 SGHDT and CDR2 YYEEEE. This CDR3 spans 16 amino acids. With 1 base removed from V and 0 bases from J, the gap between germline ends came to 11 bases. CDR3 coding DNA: TGTGCCAGCAGCTTGCCTCGCGGACTCTCTGGAAACACCATATATTTT. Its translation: CASSLPRGLSGNTIYF.

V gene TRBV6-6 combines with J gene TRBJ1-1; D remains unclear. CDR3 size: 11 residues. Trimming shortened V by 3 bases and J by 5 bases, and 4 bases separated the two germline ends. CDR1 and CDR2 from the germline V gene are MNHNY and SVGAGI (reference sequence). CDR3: CASSYMTEAFF. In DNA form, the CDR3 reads TGTGCCAGCAGTTATATGACTGAAGCTTTCTTT.

The DNA for the CDR3 is TGTGCCAGCAGTTTAGCGGACAGGGGCTACAATGAGCAGTTCTTC. Translating it yields CASSLADRGYNEQFF. The gene calls are TRBV28 and TRBJ2-1, with 9 bases aligning to TRBD1. The germline CDR1 and CDR2 sequences are MDHEN and SYDVKM. The CDR3 length is 15 residues. The V gene end was trimmed by 2 bases and the J gene end by 3 bases; junction bases not matched to a gene: 2.

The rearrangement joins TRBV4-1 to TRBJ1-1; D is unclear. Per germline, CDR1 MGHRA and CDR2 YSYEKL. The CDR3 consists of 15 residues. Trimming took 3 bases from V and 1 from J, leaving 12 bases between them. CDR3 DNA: TGCGCCAGCAGCCAGCCCCTCTTTAGGAACACTGAAGCTTTCTTT. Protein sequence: CASSQPLFRNTEAFF.

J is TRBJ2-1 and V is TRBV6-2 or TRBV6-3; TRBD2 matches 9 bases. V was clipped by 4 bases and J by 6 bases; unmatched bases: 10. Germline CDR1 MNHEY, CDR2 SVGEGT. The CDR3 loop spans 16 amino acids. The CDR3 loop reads CASSSLAGSSVNEQFF. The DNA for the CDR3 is TGTGCCAGCAGTTCCCTAGCGGGGAGCTCGGTCAATGAGCAGTTCTTC.

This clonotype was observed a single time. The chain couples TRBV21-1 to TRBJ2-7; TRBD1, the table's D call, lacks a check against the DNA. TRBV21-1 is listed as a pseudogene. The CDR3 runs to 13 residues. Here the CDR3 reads CASISPGSYEQYV. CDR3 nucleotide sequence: TGTGCCAGCATCTCCCCGGGATCCTACGAGCAGTACGTC.

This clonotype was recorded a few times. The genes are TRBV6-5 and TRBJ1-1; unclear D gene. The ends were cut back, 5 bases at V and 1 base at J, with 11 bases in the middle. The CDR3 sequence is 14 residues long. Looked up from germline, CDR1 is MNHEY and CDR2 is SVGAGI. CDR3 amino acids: CASSLTDANTEAFF. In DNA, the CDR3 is TGTGCCAGCAGTCTCACCGACGCGAACACTGAAGCTTTCTTT.

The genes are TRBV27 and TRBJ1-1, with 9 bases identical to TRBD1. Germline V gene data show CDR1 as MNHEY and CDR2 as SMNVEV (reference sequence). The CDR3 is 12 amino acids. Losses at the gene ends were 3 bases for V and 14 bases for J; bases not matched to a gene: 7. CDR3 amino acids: CASSLGTGGPFF. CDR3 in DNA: TGTGCCAGCAGTTTGGGAACAGGGGGCCCCTTCTTT.

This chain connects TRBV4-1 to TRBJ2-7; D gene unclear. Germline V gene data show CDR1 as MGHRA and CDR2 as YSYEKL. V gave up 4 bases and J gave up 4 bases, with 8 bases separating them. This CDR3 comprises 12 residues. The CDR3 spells CASSPFGYEQYF. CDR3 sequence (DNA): TGCGCCAGCAGCCCATTCGGGTACGAGCAGTACTTC.

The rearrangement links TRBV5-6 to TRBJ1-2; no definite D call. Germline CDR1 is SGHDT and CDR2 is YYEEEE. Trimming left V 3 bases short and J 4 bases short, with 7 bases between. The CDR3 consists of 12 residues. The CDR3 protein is CASSSQLYGYTF. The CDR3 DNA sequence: TGTGCCAGCAGCTCCCAACTCTATGGCTACACCTTC.

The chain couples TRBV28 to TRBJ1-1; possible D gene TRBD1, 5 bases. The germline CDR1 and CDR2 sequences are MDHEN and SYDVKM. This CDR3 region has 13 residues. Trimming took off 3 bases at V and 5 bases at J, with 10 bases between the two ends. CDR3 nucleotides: TGTGCCAGCAGTTTGGTCTGGGGGACTGAAGCTTTCTTT. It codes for CASSLVWGTEAFF.

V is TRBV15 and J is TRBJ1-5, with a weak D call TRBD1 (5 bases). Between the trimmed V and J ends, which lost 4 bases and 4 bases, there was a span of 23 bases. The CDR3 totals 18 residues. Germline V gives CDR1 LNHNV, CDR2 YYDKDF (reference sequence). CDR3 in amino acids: CATSKGRAVFNGNQPQHF. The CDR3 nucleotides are TGTGCCACCAGCAAAGGCAGGGCAGTCTTCAATGGTAATCAGCCCCAGCATTTT.

The CDR3 spells CASSFLIENTGELFF. The CDR3 DNA is TGTGCCAGCAGCTTTTTGATAGAGAACACCGGGGAGCTGTTTTTT. V is TRBV11-2 and J is TRBJ2-2; D is undetermined. This CDR3 comprises 15 residues. V shed 3 bases and J shed 1 base, with 9 bases lying between them. In germline, CDR1 is SGHAT, CDR2 FQNNGV. Filled out from reference TRBV11-2 and TRBJ2-2, the complete variable domain reads EAGVAQSPRYKIIEKRQSVAFWCNPISGHATLYWYQQILGQGPKLLIQFQNNGVVDDSQLPKDRFSAERLKGVDSTLKIQPAKLEDSAVYLCASSFLIENTGELFFGEGSRLTVL.

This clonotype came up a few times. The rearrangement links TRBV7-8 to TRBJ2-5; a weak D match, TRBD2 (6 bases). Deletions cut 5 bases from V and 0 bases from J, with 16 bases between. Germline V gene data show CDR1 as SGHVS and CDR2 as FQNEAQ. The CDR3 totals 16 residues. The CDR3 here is CASSLIVAGYQETQYF. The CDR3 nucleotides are TGTGCCAGCAGCCTTATTGTCGCGGGGTACCAAGAGACCCAGTACTTC.

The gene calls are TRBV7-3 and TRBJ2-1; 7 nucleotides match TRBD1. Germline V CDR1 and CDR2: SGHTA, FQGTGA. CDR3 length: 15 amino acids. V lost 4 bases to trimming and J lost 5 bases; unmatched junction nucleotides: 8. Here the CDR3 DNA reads TGTGCCAGCAGCTCACTGGGACAGAGAAACAATGAGCAGTTCTTC. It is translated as CASSSLGQRNNEQFF.

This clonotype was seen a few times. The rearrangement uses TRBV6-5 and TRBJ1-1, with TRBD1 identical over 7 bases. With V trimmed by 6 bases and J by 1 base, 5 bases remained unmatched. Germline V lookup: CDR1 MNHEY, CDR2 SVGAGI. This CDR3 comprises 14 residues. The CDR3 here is CASRPGGWNTEAFF. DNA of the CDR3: TGTGCCAGCAGACCAGGGGGGTGGAACACTGAAGCTTTCTTT.

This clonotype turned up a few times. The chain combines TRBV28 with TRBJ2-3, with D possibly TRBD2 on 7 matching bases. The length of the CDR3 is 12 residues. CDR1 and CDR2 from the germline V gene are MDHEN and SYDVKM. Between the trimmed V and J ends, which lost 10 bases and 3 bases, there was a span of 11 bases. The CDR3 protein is CANAGATDTQYF. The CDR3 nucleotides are TGTGCCAACGCGGGGGCGACAGATACGCAGTATTTT.